This T cell receptor beta chain comes out of a study of blood T cell repertoires in COVID-19. Study-wide background: Spain, Italy and the United States supplied samples that represented acute and convalescent COVID-19. Sources were T cells, B-cell-depleted T cells, or PBMCs; the material itself was cDNA or gDNA.

Original handling: For nucleated cells, counts were estimated from reference gene primer amplification. TCRdb's copy holds only in-frame clones and misses some; the assay was immunoSEQ multiplex PCR. For V, J and clone size, that table is used; D and trimming come from the DNA. The profile covers 50,000 to 55,000 clones, with about 83% appearing a single time and 3% to 5% taken by the ten largest. The length of the CDR3 is 14 residues. Trimming pared 6 bases from V and 7 bases from J, leaving 15 bases between. Germline V lookup: CDR1 MNHEY, CDR2 SVGAGI. This TCR was sampled from a man aged 45-65 years with acute or convalescent COVID-19. The chain links TRBV6-5 to TRBJ1-4; possible D gene TRBD1, 6 bases. The sample taken for sequencing was peripheral blood. For the CDR3, the DNA is TGTGCCAGCAGCCTGACAGGTCGTTTTGAAAAACTGTTTTTT. Translating gives CASSLTGRFEKLFF.